The clone carrying this T cell receptor (beta chain) was picked up a small number of times. The germline V and J ends were trimmed by 4 bases and 2 bases, with 11 bases remaining between them. This CDR3 contains 14 residues. The germline V gene has CDR1 LNHDA and CDR2 SQIVND (reference sequence). Per the original data handling: Estimation of nucleated cell counts relied on the amplification of reference gene primers. Assay used: immunoSEQ multiplex PCR; TCRdb lists only in-frame clones, some missing. That table furnishes V, J and clone size, whereas the DNA furnished D and trimming. The data contain over 90,000 clones, roughly 80% of them singletons. The data originate from a study of blood T cell repertoires in COVID-19. Turning to the study itself: Samples came from the United States, Italy and Spain, spanning acute and convalescent COVID-19. T cells, B-cell-depleted T cells, or PBMCs supplied cDNA or gDNA.

Sequences were obtained from peripheral blood. This rearrangement joins TRBV19 to TRBJ1-2, with a weak D call TRBD1 (6 bases). The origin of this receptor is a man in his sixties with acute or convalescent COVID-19. The CDR3 nucleotides are TGTGCCAGTAGTACCCCTCAGGGGAACTATGGCTACACCTTC. It yields the protein CASSTPQGNYGYTF.